Sequencing of this T cell receptor beta chain was carried out in a study of blood T cell repertoires in COVID-19. Across the whole study: The United States, Italy and Spain were the sources of the acute and convalescent COVID-19 samples. Nucleic acid was either cDNA or gDNA, and it came from T cells, B-cell-depleted T cells, or PBMCs.

In the original processing: It was from reference gene primer amplification that nucleated cell counts were estimated. Clones were read by immunoSEQ multiplex PCR, and TCRdb kept only the in-frame ones, dropping some. V and J calls and clone size are copied from that table; D and trimming were computed from the DNA. The data contain just over 650,000 clones, 70% to 90% of them singletons. The V end was cut by 0 bases, the J end by 9 bases, with 21 bases between. CDR3 size: 17 residues. CDR1 LGHNA and CDR2 YNFKEQ come from the germline V gene. Sequenced: peripheral blood. This receptor was obtained from a woman aged 18-35 years with acute or convalescent COVID-19. The chain links TRBV4-2 to TRBJ2-1, with a weak D call TRBD2 (7 bases). CDR3 coding DNA: TGTGCCAGCAGCCAAGAGGGGCCTTCCATGGGGGGGGCTGAGCAGTTCTTC. Translated: CASSQEGPSMGGAEQFF.